In this sample, the clone carrying this TCR beta chain turned up many times. Its antigen is not known. Individually, cDNA molecules had unique molecular identifiers attached to them. MiXCR, applied by TCRdb to the 5' RACE reads, yields one record per CDR3 protein. The profile shows more than 70,000 distinct CDR3 sequences, roughly an eighth of them singletons. The sample belongs to a study of early T cells in non-severe SARS-CoV-2 infection. Across the whole study: The input, bulk RNA from unsorted whole blood, was sequenced, and chains were unpaired.

With 5 bases removed from V and 5 bases from J, the gap between germline ends came to 8 bases. The CDR3 covers 11 residues. CDR1 DFQATT and CDR2 SNEGSKA come from the germline V gene (reference sequence). Study results and caveats: The VDJdb matching leaned toward anti-spike CD8 responses and overlooked private and CD4 specificities.

The receptor was isolated from an adult who was a healthcare worker with PCR-confirmed SARS-CoV-2 infection or an uninfected control (not recorded which). Sequencing used whole blood. V gene TRBV20-1 combines with J gene TRBJ2-3, with D hard to call. Here the CDR3 reads CSAQHQDTQYF. CDR3 in DNA: TGCAGTGCTCAGCATCAAGATACGCAGTATTTT.